This entry lists 10 T cell receptor beta chains sequenced from one sample in a study of regulatory T cells in long-lasting Graves disease. Libraries of TCR beta came from iRepertoire HTBI primers plus Arm-PCR of CDR3 regions. TCRdb ran MiXCR on the multiplex PCR reads and lists one entry per CDR3 protein. The table has 350,000 to 450,000 distinct CDR3 sequences, 14% to 15% seen once; the top ten hold approximately 15%. Time point: newly diagnosed GD, antithyroid drugs for less than 3 months. PBMCs provided the RNA from which the TCR library was made. The sample also formed part of further work on T cells in Graves' hyperthyroidism and ophthalmopathy.

The sample consisted of peripheral blood mononuclear cells (PBMCs), taken at new diagnosis, from a patient treated with antithyroid drugs. These receptors were collected from a woman in her 30s with Graves disease.

This clonotype showed up many times. The rearrangement joins TRBV6-5 to TRBJ2-7; maybe TRBD1 (6 bases). Trimming stripped 2 bases from V and 2 bases from J, with 10 bases between. The CDR3 has 14 amino acids. Germline V gives CDR1 MNHEY, CDR2 SVGAGI. The CDR3 DNA reads as TGTGCCAGCAGTTACCTACAGGGAACCTACGAGCAGTACTTC. Residues: CASSYLQGTYEQYF.

This clonotype was counted ten times or more. The gene calls are TRBV7-2 and TRBJ1-1; 7 positions agree with TRBD1. This CDR3 is built from 15 residues. Germline loops: CDR1 SGHTA, CDR2 FQGNSA. Trimming cost V 5 bases and J 7 bases; bases outside gene matches: 13. Here the CDR3 reads CASSPSGGGVFEAFF. CDR3 nucleotides: TGTGCCAGCAGCCCCTCGGGAGGGGGCGTTTTTGAAGCTTTCTTT. Drawing the rest from reference TRBV7-2 and TRBJ1-1, the complete variable domain is GAGVSQSPSNKVTEKGKDVELRCDPISGHTALYWYRQSLGQGLEFLIYFQGNSAPDKSGLPSDRFSAERTGGSVSTLTIQRTQQEDSAVYLCASSPSGGGVFEAFFGQGTRLTVV.

The chain combines TRBV12-5 with TRBJ2-5; D may be TRBD2 (5 bases). V lost 2 bases and J 5 bases, leaving 6 bases between the germline ends. Looked up from germline, CDR1 is LGHNT and CDR2 is FRNRAP. CDR3 length: 12 residues. The CDR3 sequence: CASGLSGETQYF. For the CDR3, the DNA is TGTGCTAGTGGTTTGTCGGGGGAGACCCAGTACTTC.

This clonotype has at least ten counts. The J gene is TRBJ2-5, the V gene TRBV6-1; TRBD2 is a possible D gene (5 bases). With 5 bases removed from V and 4 bases from J, the gap between germline ends came to 20 bases. This CDR3 contains 16 residues. CDR1 is MNHNS and CDR2 is SASEGT in the germline V gene. The CDR3 nucleotides read TGTGCCAGCAGTCCCCGCCGCTTGCCGGCGGGAGAGACCCAGTACTTC. The encoded protein is CASSPRRLPAGETQYF.

This clonotype was picked up many times. The V call is TRBV20-1, the J call TRBJ2-7; TRBD1 aligns across 8 bases. V was clipped by 1 base and J by 0 bases; unmatched bases: 5. Germline CDR1 reads DFQATT; CDR2 reads SNEGSKA (reference sequence). This CDR3 spans 15 amino acids. This chain's CDR3 is CSARATGTGSYEQYF. CDR3 nucleotide sequence: TGCAGTGCTAGAGCAACCGGGACAGGCTCCTACGAGCAGTACTTC.

This sequence joins TRBV9 and TRBJ1-1; tentative D call: TRBD1 (6 bases). The V end was cut by 5 bases, the J end by 7 bases, with 15 bases between. The CDR3 runs 13 residues. Germline assignment: CDR1 SGDLS and CDR2 YYNGEE. CDR3 nucleotides: TGTGCCAGCAGGGGGGACGGAGGGGGTGAAGCTTTCTTT. Translation: CASRGDGGGEAFF.

This clonotype was recorded a few times. This chain connects TRBV29-1 to TRBJ2-2; 9 nucleotides match TRBD1. Per germline, CDR1 SQVTM and CDR2 ANQGSEA. J was trimmed by 7 bases and V by 6 bases; bases with no gene match: 9. This CDR3 comprises 14 residues. CDR3 amino acids: CSVGTGTVRGELFF. The CDR3 DNA is TGCAGCGTGGGGACAGGGACGGTCCGCGGGGAGCTGTTTTTT.

This clonotype has at least ten counts. V gene TRBV9 combines with J gene TRBJ2-7, with D perhaps assigned TRBD1 or TRBD2 (5 bases each). This CDR3 comprises 15 residues. Trimming pared 5 bases from V and 1 base from J, leaving 16 bases between. Germline CDR1 reads SGDLS; CDR2 reads YYNGEE. The CDR3 reads CASSTAGTPSYEQYF. DNA for the CDR3: TGTGCCAGCAGTACTGCCGGGACGCCTTCCTACGAGCAGTACTTC.

The gene calls are TRBV12-3 or TRBV12-4 and TRBJ2-7, with D perhaps TRBD1 or TRBD2 (5 bases each). Between the trimmed V and J ends, which lost 5 bases and 8 bases, there was a span of 16 bases. The CDR3 covers 13 residues. The CDR3 sequence is CASSPGRSLQQYF. The CDR3 DNA reads TGTGCCAGCAGTCCGGGGCGTAGCTTACAGCAGTACTTC.

This clonotype has ten or more counts. The rearrangement joins TRBV18 to TRBJ1-1; 8 bases match TRBD1. The V gene's germline CDR1 is KGHSH and CDR2 LQKENI. The CDR3 consists of 14 residues. Unmatched junction bases numbered 2, after V lost 4 bases and J lost 1 base. In DNA, the CDR3 is TGTGCCAGCTCACGCCAGGGGGCGAACACTGAAGCTTTCTTT. It codes for CASSRQGANTEAFF.